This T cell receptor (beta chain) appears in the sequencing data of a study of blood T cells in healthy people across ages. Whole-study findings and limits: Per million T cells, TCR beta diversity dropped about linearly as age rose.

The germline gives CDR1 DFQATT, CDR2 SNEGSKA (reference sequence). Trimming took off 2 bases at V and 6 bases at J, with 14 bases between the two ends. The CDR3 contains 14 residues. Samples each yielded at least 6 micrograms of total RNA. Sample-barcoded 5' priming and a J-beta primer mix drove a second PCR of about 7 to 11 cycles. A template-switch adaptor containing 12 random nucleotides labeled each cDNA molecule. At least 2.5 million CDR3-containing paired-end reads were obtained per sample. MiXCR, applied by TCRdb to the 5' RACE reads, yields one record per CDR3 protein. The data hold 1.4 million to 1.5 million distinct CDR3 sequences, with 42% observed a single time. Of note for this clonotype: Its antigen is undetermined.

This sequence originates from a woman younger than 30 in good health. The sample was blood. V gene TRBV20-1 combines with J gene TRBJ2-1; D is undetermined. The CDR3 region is CSARLSGRSNEQFF. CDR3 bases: TGCAGTGCTAGACTGTCGGGCCGGTCCAATGAGCAGTTCTTC.